Listed below are T cell receptor beta chains from one sample, sequenced in a study of blood T cell repertoires in COVID-19. Only in-frame clones appear in the TCRdb table, and some are missing; sequencing was by immunoSEQ multiplex PCR. This sample has 250,000 to 350,000 clones, with roughly 80% found just once. Input material: peripheral blood. The receptor set was obtained from a human donor with COVID-19, enrolled during active disease. The donor label of this sample is uncertain. Both conserved end residues are part of each CDR3. A D gene is named only where the DNA matches it firmly. Clone size, where shown, is once, few, many, or a class for clones that have expanded.

clone size,D gene,J gene,V gene,CDR3 protein,CDR3 DNA
-,TRBD1,TRBJ2-7,TRBV6-5,CASSLDRAPFEQYF,TGTGCCAGCAGCCTTGACAGGGCCCCCTTCGAGCAGTACTTC
once,TRBD1,TRBJ2-7,TRBV27,CASSPIDRAHEQYF,TGTGCCAGCAGCCCTATAGACAGGGCCCACGAGCAGTACTTC
few,-,TRBJ1-2,TRBV6-5,CASSYTRHRINYTF,TGTGCCAGCAGTTACACGAGACACAGGATAAACTACACCTTC
-,-,TRBJ1-6,TRBV6-6,CASSYSAGPSEGALHF,TGTGCCAGCAGTTACTCGGCAGGGCCTTCTGAGGGGGCCCTCCACTTT
-,-,TRBJ2-7,TRBV28,CASSKGDYEQYF,TGTGCCAGCAGTAAGGGAGACTACGAGCAGTACTTC
once,-,TRBJ2-3,TRBV29-1,CSVSGPNTDTQYF,TGCAGCGTTAGCGGACCGAACACAGATACGCAGTATTTT
-,TRBD2,TRBJ2-7,TRBV11-2,CASILDPTSGKYEQYF,TGTGCCAGCATCCTGGATCCCACTAGCGGGAAGTACGAGCAGTACTTC
-,-,TRBJ2-7,TRBV30,CAWSPASLQYF,TGTGCCTGGAGTCCTGCGAGTCTGCAGTACTTC
few,TRBD1,TRBJ2-1,TRBV18,CASSPPGRDRVIF,TGTGCCAGCTCACCACCTGGTCGGGACAGGGTGATCTTC
-,-,TRBJ1-3,TRBV11-3,CASSLGATGSGNTIYF,TGTGCCAGCAGCTTGGGGGCTACAGGCTCTGGAAACACCATATATTTT
-,-,TRBJ1-6,TRBV7-2,CASRQQLPNSPLHF,TGTGCCAGCAGGCAACAGCTGCCTAATTCACCCCTCCACTTT
once,-,TRBJ1-1,TRBV7-9,CASSLEIGNTEAFF,TGTGCCAGCAGCTTAGAGATCGGGAACACTGAAGCTTTCTTT
-,-,TRBJ1-3,TRBV9,CASSVEDTSGNTIYF,TGTGCCAGCAGCGTAGAGGACACGTCGGGAAACACCATATATTTT
many,TRBD2,TRBJ2-3,TRBV7-9,CASSRGGDTQYF,TGTGCCAGCAGCCGCGGGGGGGATACGCAGTATTTT
-,-,TRBJ1-1,TRBV7-9,CASRPGIAGATEAFF,TGTGCCAGCCGGCCTGGGATAGCAGGGGCCACTGAAGCTTTCTTT
-,-,TRBJ1-3,TRBV30,CAWSVFSNTIYF,TGTGCCTGGAGTGTATTTAGTAACACCATATATTTT
-,-,TRBJ2-7,TRBV5-6,CASSLGSVASYEQYF,TGTGCCAGCAGCTTGGGTAGCGTGGCCTCCTACGAGCAGTACTTC
-,TRBD1,TRBJ2-7,TRBV10-2,CASSESSGGPYEQYF,TGCGCCAGCAGTGAGTCGTCAGGGGGCCCCTACGAGCAGTACTTC
-,-,TRBJ1-6,TRBV18,CASSLRSSYNSPLHF,TGTGCCAGCTCACTGCGGAGCTCCTATAATTCACCCCTCCACTTT
-,-,TRBJ2-1,TRBV9,CASSVAVPGNEQFF,TGTGCCAGCAGCGTAGCTGTCCCAGGCAATGAGCAGTTCTTC
-,TRBD2,TRBJ2-1,TRBV20-1,CSASGGRAYNEQFF,TGCAGTGCTAGTGGCGGGAGGGCCTACAATGAGCAGTTCTTC
-,-,TRBJ2-1,TRBV21-1,CASTEYDRLRYLNNEQFF,TGTGCCAGCACAGAATACGACAGGCTCCGCTACCTAAACAATGAGCAGTTCTTC
few,TRBD2,TRBJ2-2,TRBV7-7,CASSPGLAVNTGELFF,TGTGCTAGCAGCCCCGGCCTAGCGGTAAACACCGGGGAGCTGTTTTTT
-,-,TRBJ2-1,TRBV18,CASSPRGGSYNEQFF,TGTGCCAGCTCACCGCGGGGAGGCTCCTACAATGAGCAGTTCTTC
-,-,TRBJ1-1,TRBV9,CASSLGRMNTEAFF,TGTGCCAGCAGCCTAGGGAGGATGAACACTGAAGCTTTCTTT
-,-,TRBJ1-2,TRBV6-5,CASSYNSGVYGYTF,TGTGCCAGCAGTTACAATTCGGGGGTTTATGGCTACACCTTC
-,-,TRBJ2-4,TRBV9,CASSVGDNIQYF,TGTGCCAGCAGCGTAGGAGATAACATTCAGTACTTC
once,-,TRBJ2-1,TRBV28,CASRQGLGGLEQFF,TGTGCCAGCAGACAGGGTTTGGGGGGGCTTGAGCAGTTCTTC
-,TRBD2,TRBJ2-1,TRBV9,CASSAGLAGIYEQFF,TGTGCCAGCAGCGCCGGACTAGCGGGAATCTATGAGCAGTTCTTC
few,TRBD2,TRBJ2-3,TRBV18,CASSQRTSGRLGDTQYF,TGTGCCAGCTCCCAAAGGACTAGCGGGAGGCTCGGAGATACGCAGTATTTT
-,-,TRBJ2-7,TRBV3-1/TRBV3-2,CASSQDFWFLTGSTRYEQYF,TGTGCCAGCAGCCAAGATTTCTGGTTTTTAACCGGGAGTACTAGGTACGAGCAGTACTTC
-,TRBD1,TRBJ1-4,TRBV5-4,CASSLTGDQKLFF,TGTGCCAGCAGCTTAACAGGGGACCAAAAACTGTTTTTT
-,-,TRBJ2-3,TRBV19,CASSIGGDTQYF,TGTGCCAGTAGTATAGGAGGCGATACGCAGTATTTT
-,-,TRBJ2-1,TRBV5-1,CASNLDSEYNEQFF,TGCGCCAGCAACCTGGACAGCGAATACAATGAGCAGTTCTTC
-,TRBD1,TRBJ2-7,TRBV30,CAWSRGQTYEQYF,TGTGCCTGGAGTAGGGGACAGACCTACGAGCAGTACTTC
-,TRBD2,TRBJ2-7,TRBV19,CASSIVGGSYEQYF,TGTGCCAGTAGTATAGTGGGAGGGTCCTACGAGCAGTACTTC
-,-,TRBJ2-1,TRBV28,CASSPAAGKSVVQFF,TGTGCCAGCAGTCCCGCGGCGGGCAAAAGCGTTGTGCAGTTCTTC
once,-,TRBJ2-3,TRBV11-1,CASSFIRGPDTQYF,TGTGCCAGCAGCTTCATCAGAGGCCCAGATACGCAGTATTTT
-,-,TRBJ2-3,TRBV27,CASSPRRDTQYF,TGTGCCAGCAGTCCCCGGAGGGATACGCAGTATTTT
-,TRBD1,TRBJ1-4,TRBV11-2,CASSFGTANEKLFF,TGTGCCAGCAGCTTTGGGACAGCTAATGAAAAACTGTTTTTT
-,-,TRBJ2-3,TRBV7-8,CASSLVTSTDTQYF,TGTGCCAGCAGCTTAGTCACTTCCACAGATACGCAGTATTTT
-,-,TRBJ2-3,TRBV9,CASSVTVRETNTQYF,TGTGCCAGCAGCGTGACCGTTCGGGAGACAAATACGCAGTATTTT
-,TRBD2,TRBJ2-1,TRBV7-9,CASSPPRLAGGNEQFF,TGTGCCAGCAGCCCCCCTCGTCTAGCGGGAGGCAATGAGCAGTTCTTC